Sequencing of this T cell receptor (beta chain) was carried out in a study of identical twins. This clonotype was picked up many times. A universal primer site was created by template switching, with the cDNA bearing unique molecular identifiers. TCRdb fed the 5' RACE reads into MiXCR, producing one record per CDR3 protein. Among about 220,000 distinct CDR3 sequences listed, 6.5% were seen once. Germline values: CDR1 LGHNA, CDR2 YSLEER. V was trimmed by 0 bases and J by 3 bases, leaving 14 bases between them. CDR3 size: 16 residues. The same data also went into a second study, on T cells expressing NK-cell markers.

The chain joins TRBV4-3 to TRBJ1-2; no reliable D call. This TCR was sampled from a woman aged 18-29 years in good health. The sequencing sample was made of CD8+ T cells sorted from blood. The CDR3, as DNA: TGCGCCAGCAGCCAAGAGTTCGCGGGGTTGGACTATGGCTACACCTTC. Its translation is CASSQEFAGLDYGYTF.